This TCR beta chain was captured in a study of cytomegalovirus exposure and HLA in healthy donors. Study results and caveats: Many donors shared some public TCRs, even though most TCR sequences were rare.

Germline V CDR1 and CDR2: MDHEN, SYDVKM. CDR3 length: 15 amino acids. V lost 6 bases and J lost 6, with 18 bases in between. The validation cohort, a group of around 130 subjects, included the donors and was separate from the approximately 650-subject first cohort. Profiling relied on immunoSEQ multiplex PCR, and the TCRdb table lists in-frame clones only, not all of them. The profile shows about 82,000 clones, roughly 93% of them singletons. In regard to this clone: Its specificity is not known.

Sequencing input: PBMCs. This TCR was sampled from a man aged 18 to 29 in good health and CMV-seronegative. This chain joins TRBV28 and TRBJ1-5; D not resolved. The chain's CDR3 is CASSPPGGRGQPQHF. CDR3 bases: TGTGCCAGCAGCCCGCCGGGAGGGAGAGGTCAGCCCCAGCATTTT.